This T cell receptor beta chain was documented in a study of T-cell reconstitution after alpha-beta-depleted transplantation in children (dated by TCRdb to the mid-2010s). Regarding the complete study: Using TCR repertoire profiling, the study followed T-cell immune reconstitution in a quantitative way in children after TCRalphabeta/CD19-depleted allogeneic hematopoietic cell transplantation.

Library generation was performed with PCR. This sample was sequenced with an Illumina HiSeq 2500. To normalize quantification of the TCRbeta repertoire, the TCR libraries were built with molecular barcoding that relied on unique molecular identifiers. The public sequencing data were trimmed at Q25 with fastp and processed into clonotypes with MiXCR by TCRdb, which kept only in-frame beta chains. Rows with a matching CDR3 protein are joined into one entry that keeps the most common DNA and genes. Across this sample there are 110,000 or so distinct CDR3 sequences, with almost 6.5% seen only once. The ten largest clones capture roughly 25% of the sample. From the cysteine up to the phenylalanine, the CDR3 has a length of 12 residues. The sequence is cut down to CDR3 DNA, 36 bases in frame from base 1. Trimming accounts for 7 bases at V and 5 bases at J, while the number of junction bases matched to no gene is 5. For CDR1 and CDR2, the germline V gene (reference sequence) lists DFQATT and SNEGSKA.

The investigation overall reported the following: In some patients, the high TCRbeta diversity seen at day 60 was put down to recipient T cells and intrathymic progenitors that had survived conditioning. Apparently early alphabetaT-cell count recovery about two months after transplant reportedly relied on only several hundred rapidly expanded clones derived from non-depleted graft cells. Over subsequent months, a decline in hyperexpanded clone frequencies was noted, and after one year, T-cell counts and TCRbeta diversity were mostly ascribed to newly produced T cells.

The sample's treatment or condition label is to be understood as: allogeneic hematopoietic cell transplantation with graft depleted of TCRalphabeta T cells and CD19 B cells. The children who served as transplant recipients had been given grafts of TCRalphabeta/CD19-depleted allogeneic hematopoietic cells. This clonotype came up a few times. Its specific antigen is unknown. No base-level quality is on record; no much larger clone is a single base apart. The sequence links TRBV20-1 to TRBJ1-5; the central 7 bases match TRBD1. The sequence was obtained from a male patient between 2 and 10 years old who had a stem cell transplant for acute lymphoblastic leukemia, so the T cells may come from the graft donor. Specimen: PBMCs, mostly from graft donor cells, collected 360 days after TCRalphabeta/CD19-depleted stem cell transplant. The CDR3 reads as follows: CSVRGQDQPQHF. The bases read TGCAGTGTAAGGGGGCAGGATCAGCCCCAGCATTTT.